This entry concerns a single T cell receptor beta chain. This clone was picked up a small number of times. This receptor's antigen is unknown. No base quality information exists; no much larger clone differs at one position. The data were obtained in a study of T cell changes during pregnancy in multiple sclerosis (dated by TCRdb to the late 2010s). Background on the whole study: Changes in the T cell repertoire over the course of pregnancy were examined in this study in women with multiple sclerosis.

The CDR3 runs 13 amino acids, cysteine and phenylalanine included. Only the CDR3 DNA stays, 39 bases, in frame from base 1. CDR1 and CDR2 are read off the germline V gene as SNHLY and FYNNEI. The V end loses 6 bases and the J end loses 6 bases, and a stretch of 14 bases separates them. The library was built by means of the immunoSEQ multiplex PCR assay. TCRdb provides this immuneACCESS table in a form limited to in-frame rearrangements. Some clones are lacking; in checked studies, under half of them reflect an unresolved V gene, and why the rest are absent is not known. Present in this sample are 60,000 or so clones, just under 95% of which were seen just once. Roughly 0.35% of the sample rests with the top ten.

The sequence came from a female donor with multiple sclerosis, enrolled in a pregnancy study. The sample in question was CD4+ T cells from peripheral blood mononuclear cells, obtained before pregnancy. The sequence is built from TRBV2 and TRBJ1-2; TRBD1 is perhaps the D gene, given 6 matching bases. DNA sequence: TGTGCCAGCAGGGCGGATAGGACAGATGGCTACACCTTC. This yields the protein CASRADRTDGYTF.